The 26 T cell receptor beta chains given below trace back to one sample, sequenced in a study of regulatory T cells in long-lasting Graves disease (dated by TCRdb to the early 2020s). Per the publication, the time point label means: newly diagnosed GD, antithyroid drugs for less than 3 months. RNA was extracted from PBMCs in TRIzol for both TCR sequencing and RNA sequencing. Libraries were constructed by multiplex PCR. TCRdb shows the sequencer as Illumina HiSeq 4000. iRepertoire HTBI primers and Arm-PCR amplification of CDR3 regions were used to construct TCR beta libraries. TCRdb redid the processing of the public reads, applying fastp at Q25 and MiXCR, and retained in-frame beta chains. Rows are combined by CDR3 protein, so each entry shows the most common genes and DNA. The sample profile shows about 430,000 distinct CDR3 sequences; 15% of them were found once. Of the sample, over 7.5% is held by the ten largest clones.

In addition, the sample was reused for a study of T cells in Graves' hyperthyroidism and ophthalmopathy.

Here the sequenced sample was peripheral blood mononuclear cells (PBMCs), taken at new diagnosis, from a patient treated with antithyroid drugs. The receptors were sampled from a woman between 40 and 55 years old with Graves disease. Donor details come from another sample of the same person, matched by shared clones.

The chain uses TRBV18 and TRBJ2-3, with TRBD2 identical over 10 bases. V lost 4 bases to trimming and J lost 2 bases; unmatched junction nucleotides: 6. CDR3 length: 16 amino acids. Germline CDR1 and CDR2: KGHSH and LQKENI. The CDR3 protein is CASSLLAGATTDTQYF. Here the CDR3 DNA reads TGTGCCAGCTCACTTCTAGCGGGAGCTACCACAGATACGCAGTATTTT. Drawing the rest from reference TRBV18 and TRBJ2-3, the complete variable domain is NAGVMQNPRHLVRRRGQEARLRCSPMKGHSHVYWYRQLPEEGLKFMVYLQKENIIDESGMPKERFSAEFPKEGPSILRIQQVVRGDSAAYFCASSLLAGATTDTQYFGPGTRLTVL.

The rearrangement joins TRBV9 to TRBJ2-7, with 10 bases matching TRBD2. V shed 2 bases, J shed 7 bases, and the junction held 9 bases outside the gene matches. This CDR3 has 15 residues. The germline V gene encodes CDR1 SGDLS and CDR2 YYNGEE. CDR3 loop: CASSVAAGGPVEQYF. The CDR3 region has the DNA TGTGCCAGCAGCGTGGCAGCGGGAGGGCCAGTTGAGCAGTACTTC.

The gene calls are TRBV29-1 and TRBJ2-7; perhaps TRBD1 as D (5 bases). This CDR3 spans 15 amino acids. Germline CDR1 SQVTM, CDR2 ANQGSEA. The V end was cut by 1 base, the J end by 0 bases, with 13 bases between. The CDR3 DNA follows: TGCAGCGTTGAAGGGGGCCCCTACAGCTCCTACGAGCAGTACTTC. It specifies CSVEGGPYSSYEQYF.

The V call is TRBV20-1, the J call TRBJ2-5, with a weak D call TRBD2 (7 bases). The V gene lost 1 base and the J gene lost 5 bases, with 14 bases spanning the gap. The CDR3 totals 14 residues. The germline V gene has CDR1 DFQATT and CDR2 SNEGSKA (reference sequence). The CDR3 spells CSARAGLGGETQYF. The DNA of the CDR3 is TGCAGTGCTAGAGCCGGACTAGGGGGGGAGACCCAGTACTTC.

The chain employs TRBV29-1 and TRBJ1-2; weak D call: TRBD1 (6 bases). The CDR3 covers 15 residues. The V gene lost 4 bases and the J gene lost 4 bases, with 19 bases spanning the gap. Germline CDR1 and CDR2: SQVTM and ANQGSEA. The CDR3: CSVAGAGALGYGYTF. Here the CDR3 DNA reads TGCAGCGTTGCGGGGGCTGGAGCCTTGGGCTATGGCTACACCTTC.

There are many counts of this clonotype. For the CDR3, the DNA is TGCGCCAGCAGCCGTTACAGGGGCGAGACCCAGTACTTC. Translation gives CASSRYRGETQYF. The V gene is TRBV4-3, the J gene TRBJ2-5; 7 bases align to TRBD1. Germline V lookup: CDR1 LGHNA, CDR2 YSLEER. The CDR3 length is 13 residues. Losses at the gene ends were 4 bases for V and 5 bases for J; bases not matched to a gene: 4.

In its sample, this clonotype was seen many times. This rearrangement joins TRBV6-5 to TRBJ2-4, with a tentative D call TRBD2 (5 bases). Trimming stripped 0 bases from V and 5 bases from J, with 26 bases between. The CDR3 covers 20 residues. The V gene's germline CDR1 is MNHEY and CDR2 SVGAGI. Here the CDR3 DNA reads TGTGCCAGCAGTTACTCCAGACTCCGGACTGCGGTCCATCCTCAAAACATTCAGTACTTC. It specifies CASSYSRLRTAVHPQNIQYF.

Details on this clonotype: A much larger clone is a single base away; this may be a read error. This chain links TRBV6-2 or TRBV6-3 with TRBJ2-1; D remains ambiguous. V was cut by 2 bases and J by 10 bases, with 9 bases left in between. This CDR3 is built from 12 residues. Germline assignment: CDR1 MNHEY and CDR2 SVGEGT. This CDR3 reads CASSYGENEQFF. In DNA, the CDR3 is TGTGCCAGCAGTTACGGCGAGAACGAGCAGTTCTTC.

The chain recombines TRBV28 with TRBJ2-1, with TRBD1 matching 7 bases. From germline, CDR1 is MDHEN and CDR2 SYDVKM. The CDR3 has 13 residues. The V segment lost 0 bases and the J segment 7 bases; nucleotides outside the gene matches: 0. The CDR3 sequence: CASSLWDRNEQFF. The CDR3 region has the DNA TGTGCCAGCAGTTTATGGGACAGGAATGAGCAGTTCTTC.

In its sample, this clonotype was seen many times. The chain has TRBV9 and TRBJ2-7, with D possibly called TRBD1 or TRBD2 (5 bases each). V shed 2 bases and J shed 2 bases, with 8 bases lying between them. Germline CDR1 SGDLS, CDR2 YYNGEE. The CDR3 consists of 13 residues. CDR3 in DNA: TGTGCCAGCAGCGTCGGGGCCACCTACGAGCAGTACTTC. Protein sequence: CASSVGATYEQYF. Full variable domain (outside the CDR3, taken from reference TRBV9 and TRBJ2-7): DSGVTQTPKHLITATGQRVTLRCSPRSGDLSVYWYQQSLDQGLQFLIQYYNGEERAKGNILERFSAQQFPDLHSELNLSSLELGDSALYFCASSVGATYEQYFGPGTRLTVT.

This clonotype was seen at least ten times. The chain couples TRBV6-2 or TRBV6-3 to TRBJ2-2, with unresolved D. The V end was cut by 4 bases, the J end by 2 bases, with 8 bases between. The CDR3 is 14 residues long. CDR1 is MNHEY, CDR2 SVGEGT, per germline. In DNA form, the CDR3 reads TGTGCCAGCAGTTCCGGGCTAAACACCGGGGAGCTGTTTTTT. It yields the protein CASSSGLNTGELFF.

This clonotype was observed at least ten times. The V call is TRBV11-3, the J call TRBJ1-1; D is possibly TRBD1 (6 bases). Between the trimmed V and J ends, which lost 0 bases and 5 bases, there was a span of 10 bases. There are 14 residues in the CDR3. In germline, CDR1 is SGHNT, CDR2 YENEEA. In DNA form, the CDR3 reads TGTGCCAGCAGCTTAGATGGACAGACTACTGAAGCTTTCTTT. Protein product: CASSLDGQTTEAFF.

This clonotype was counted ten times or more. The chain employs TRBV28 and TRBJ2-5, with no clear D. V lost 7 bases and J 3 bases, leaving 12 bases between the germline ends. The length of the CDR3 is 13 residues. Germline-derived CDR1 and CDR2 are MDHEN and SYDVKM. The CDR3 sequence is CASKVRTKETQYF. The CDR3 DNA sequence: TGTGCCAGCAAGGTCAGGACCAAAGAGACCCAGTACTTC.

Ten or more counts support this clonotype. This rearrangement joins TRBV7-9 to TRBJ2-2, with 13 bases fitting TRBD2. Germline V gene sequence: CDR1 SEHNR, CDR2 FQNEAQ (reference sequence). This CDR3 has 18 amino acids. The ends lost 4 bases at V and 2 bases at J; junction bases unmatched: 7. The CDR3 protein is CASSSTSGRALNTGELFF. The CDR3 DNA is TGTGCCAGCAGCTCAACTAGCGGGAGGGCCTTAAACACCGGGGAGCTGTTTTTT.

This clonotype has ten or more counts. The J gene is TRBJ2-1, the V gene TRBV11-2, with D unclear. Trimming cost V 1 base and J 2 bases, with 3 bases left between them. Germline V gene data show CDR1 as SGHAT and CDR2 as FQNNGV. The CDR3 covers 13 residues. DNA for the CDR3: TGTGCCAGCAGCTTAGTAGCCTACAATGAGCAGTTCTTC. This encodes CASSLVAYNEQFF.

This clonotype came up many times. The chain combines TRBV10-3 with TRBJ2-3; the D gene is possibly TRBD2 (6 bases). CDR3 length equals 12 residues. Germline-derived CDR1 and CDR2 are ENHRY and SYGVKD. Trimming took 10 bases from V and 8 from J, leaving 16 bases between them. The CDR3 reads CATSAGLITQYF. The CDR3 DNA follows: TGTGCCACATCTGCGGGACTGATTACGCAGTATTTT.

J is TRBJ2-3 and V is TRBV19; no clear D gene. Trimming pared 7 bases from V and 5 bases from J, leaving 7 bases between. This CDR3 spans 11 amino acids. CDR1 is LNHDA and CDR2 is SQIVND in the germline V gene (reference sequence). This chain's CDR3 is CASTTGDTQYF. The CDR3 nucleotides read TGTGCCAGTACTACGGGAGATACGCAGTATTTT.

This clonotype has ten or more counts. The V gene is TRBV11-2, the J gene TRBJ1-5, with a possible D match to TRBD1 (6 bases). The CDR3 has 15 residues. Germline assignment: CDR1 SGHAT and CDR2 FQNNGV. Trimming stripped 1 base from V and 1 base from J, with 8 bases between. The CDR3 nucleotides read TGTGCCAGCAGCTTAGCCGGGACAAGCAATCAGCCCCAGCATTTT. It codes for CASSLAGTSNQPQHF.

V is TRBV11-3 and J is TRBJ1-3; D gene uncertain. The CDR3 is made up of 15 amino acids. From germline, CDR1 is SGHNT and CDR2 YENEEA. The V end lost 6 bases, the J end lost 0 bases, and 12 bases lay between the germline ends. CDR3 residues: CASRYGLHSGNTIYF. The CDR3 nucleotides read TGTGCCAGCAGATATGGACTTCACTCTGGAAACACCATATATTTT.

The rearrangement uses TRBV9 and TRBJ1-2; D might be TRBD1 (6 bases). Per germline, CDR1 SGDLS and CDR2 YYNGEE. V was clipped by 0 bases and J by 7 bases, with 16 bases between them. The CDR3 loop spans 15 amino acids. The CDR3 DNA reads as TGTGCCAGCAGCGTAGCCACGGACAGTGTAGGTGGCTACACCTTC. This sequence encodes CASSVATDSVGGYTF.

V and J are TRBV19 and TRBJ2-3; D remains ambiguous. CDR3 length: 13 amino acids. Trimming removed 5 bases from V and 4 bases from J, with 10 bases in between. CDR1 is LNHDA, CDR2 SQIVND, per germline (reference sequence). The CDR3 region has the DNA TGTGCCAGTAGTGACAACCGTGCAGATACGCAGTATTTT. Its protein is CASSDNRADTQYF.

In this sample, this clonotype turned up a few times. The chain is built from TRBV12-3 or TRBV12-4 and TRBJ2-2; D is perhaps TRBD2 (6 bases). This CDR3 has 17 amino acids. Trimming took off 6 bases at V and 3 bases at J, with 20 bases between the two ends. This chain's CDR3 is CASRLPAGRDYTGELFF. The CDR3 DNA sequence: TGTGCCAGCAGGCTCCCCGCTGGGCGGGATTACACCGGGGAGCTGTTTTTT.

The rearrangement uses TRBV27 and TRBJ1-6; no reliable D call. The CDR3 is 16 residues long. The V gene's germline CDR1 is MNHEY and CDR2 SMNVEV (reference sequence). Between the trimmed V and J ends, which lost 2 bases and 0 bases, there was a span of 8 bases. Written as DNA, the CDR3 is TGTGCCAGCAGTTTAGAGGGTCTCTCCTATAATTCACCCCTCCACTTT. This sequence encodes CASSLEGLSYNSPLHF.

J is TRBJ2-1 and V is TRBV30, with D uncertain. Germline loops: CDR1 GTSNPN, CDR2 SVGIG (reference sequence). V lost 0 bases to trimming and J lost 0 bases, with 12 bases between them. The CDR3 runs to 16 residues. The CDR3, as DNA: TGTGCCTGGAGTGTAGGGATTTTGAGCTCCTACAATGAGCAGTTCTTC. It yields the protein CAWSVGILSSYNEQFF.

This clonotype was counted only a few times. Because the CDR3 is missing its conserved closing phenylalanine or tryptophan, this is likely a read error. The chain recombines TRBV7-2 with TRBJ2-7; D remains ambiguous. V shed 5 bases and J shed 0 bases, with 14 bases lying between them. Germline V lookup: CDR1 SGHTA, CDR2 FQGNSA. The CDR3 runs 15 residues. The CDR3 DNA is TGTGCCAGCAGCCCGGACCACCAAAACTCCTACGAGCAGTACCTC. This encodes CASSPDHQNSYEQYL.

This clonotype turned up a few times. This sequence joins TRBV10-3 and TRBJ2-7; 12 bases map to TRBD2. Germline V gene lookup returns CDR1 ENHRY and CDR2 SYGVKD. After removal of 0 bases from V and 2 bases from J, the junction contained 14 bases not matched to a gene. The CDR3 length is 20 residues. The CDR3 is CAISESAGTSGPRRTYEQYF. CDR3 coding DNA: TGTGCCATCAGTGAGTCGGCCGGGACTAGCGGGCCACGAAGGACCTACGAGCAGTACTTC.